The rows below give T cell receptor beta chains drawn from one sample of a study of control samples from healthy donors and cancer patients. The method was immunoSEQ multiplex PCR; TCRdb's version includes in-frame clones alone and lacks a portion of them. The sample consists of about 180,000 clones, 85% to 95% of them appearing once. Sequences were obtained from blood. The receptors derive from a man aged 30 to 39 in good health. Both conserved end residues are part of each CDR3. A D gene is named only where the DNA matches it firmly. Rows may omit the clone size; those that give it use once, few, many or a size class.

clone_size: few
d_call: TRBD1
v_call: TRBV7-2
j_call: TRBJ2-7
cdr3_aa: CASSSRTGGSSYEQYF
cdr3_nt: TGTGCCAGCAGCTCCCGGACAGGGGGTAGCTCCTACGAGCAGTACTTC

clone_size: -
d_call: -
v_call: TRBV7-9
j_call: TRBJ2-3
cdr3_aa: CASSPLVQDTQYF
cdr3_nt: TGTGCCAGCAGCCCATTAGTTCAGGATACGCAGTATTTT

clone_size: -
d_call: TRBD1
v_call: TRBV18
j_call: TRBJ1-1
cdr3_aa: CASSPGQGSEAFF
cdr3_nt: TGTGCCAGCTCACCGGGACAGGGCTCTGAAGCTTTCTTT

clone_size: -
d_call: TRBD1
v_call: TRBV19
j_call: TRBJ1-1
cdr3_aa: CASSKIFNRGMNTEAFF
cdr3_nt: TGTGCCAGTAGTAAAATTTTTAACAGGGGAATGAACACTGAAGCTTTCTTT

clone_size: -
d_call: -
v_call: TRBV10-1
j_call: TRBJ2-1
cdr3_aa: CASSAPWRFGQFF
cdr3_nt: TGCGCCAGCAGTGCCCCCTGGCGATTTGGGCAGTTCTTC

clone_size: -
d_call: TRBD1
v_call: TRBV5-1
j_call: TRBJ1-1
cdr3_aa: CASSPGQGWTEAFF
cdr3_nt: TGCGCCAGCAGCCCTGGACAGGGGTGGACTGAAGCTTTCTTT

clone_size: once
d_call: TRBD1
v_call: TRBV3-1/TRBV3-2
j_call: TRBJ2-2
cdr3_aa: CASSQRGTANTGELFF
cdr3_nt: TGTGCCAGCAGTCAAAGGGGGACAGCGAACACCGGGGAGCTGTTTTTT

clone_size: -
d_call: -
v_call: TRBV14
j_call: TRBJ2-1
cdr3_aa: CASSPESSYNEQFF
cdr3_nt: TGTGCCAGCAGCCCAGAGAGCTCCTACAATGAGCAGTTCTTC

clone_size: -
d_call: -
v_call: TRBV27
j_call: TRBJ2-5
cdr3_aa: CASSSGSTPFGETQYF
cdr3_nt: TGTGCCAGCAGCTCAGGCTCGACCCCGTTCGGAGAGACCCAGTACTTC

clone_size: -
d_call: TRBD1
v_call: TRBV10-2
j_call: TRBJ2-5
cdr3_aa: CASSEGQALQETQYF
cdr3_nt: TGCGCCAGCAGTGAAGGACAGGCGCTCCAAGAGACCCAGTACTTC

clone_size: -
d_call: TRBD2
v_call: TRBV6-2/TRBV6-3
j_call: TRBJ2-3
cdr3_aa: CASSYSGGSSDTQYF
cdr3_nt: TGTGCCAGCAGTTATAGCGGGGGGTCCTCAGATACGCAGTATTTT

clone_size: -
d_call: -
v_call: TRBV10-3
j_call: TRBJ1-1
cdr3_aa: CAISGGKGRSTEAFF
cdr3_nt: TGTGCCATCAGCGGAGGAAAGGGAAGGAGCACTGAAGCTTTCTTT

clone_size: -
d_call: -
v_call: TRBV29-1
j_call: TRBJ1-1
cdr3_aa: CSVEKGGPEAFF
cdr3_nt: TGCAGCGTTGAAAAGGGAGGCCCAGAAGCTTTCTTT

clone_size: -
d_call: -
v_call: TRBV27
j_call: TRBJ2-2
cdr3_aa: CASSFFSGELFF
cdr3_nt: TGTGCCAGCAGTTTCTTCTCCGGGGAGCTGTTTTTT

clone_size: once
d_call: TRBD1
v_call: TRBV5-4
j_call: TRBJ1-1
cdr3_aa: CASSVDRVAFF
cdr3_nt: TGTGCCAGCAGCGTCGACAGGGTGGCTTTCTTT

clone_size: -
d_call: -
v_call: TRBV5-6
j_call: TRBJ1-2
cdr3_aa: CASERGGYGYTF
cdr3_nt: TGTGCCAGCGAGAGGGGGGGCTATGGCTACACCTTC

clone_size: -
d_call: -
v_call: TRBV3-1/TRBV3-2
j_call: TRBJ1-5
cdr3_aa: CASSQTGFQPQHF
cdr3_nt: TGTGCCAGCAGCCAAACAGGATTTCAGCCCCAGCATTTT

clone_size: -
d_call: -
v_call: TRBV28
j_call: TRBJ2-7
cdr3_aa: CASSSQGFPYEQYF
cdr3_nt: TGTGCCAGCAGTTCCCAGGGCTTCCCCTACGAGCAGTACTTC

clone_size: -
d_call: -
v_call: TRBV9
j_call: TRBJ2-1
cdr3_aa: CASSDSGEGYNEQFF
cdr3_nt: TGTGCCAGCAGCGATAGCGGAGAAGGCTACAATGAGCAGTTCTTC

clone_size: -
d_call: TRBD1
v_call: TRBV7-9
j_call: TRBJ1-2
cdr3_aa: CASSQRTGGLHNYGYTF
cdr3_nt: TGTGCCAGCAGCCAACGGACAGGGGGCCTACATAACTATGGCTACACCTTC

clone_size: -
d_call: TRBD1
v_call: TRBV28
j_call: TRBJ1-1
cdr3_aa: CASSLGTGGWKTEAFF
cdr3_nt: TGTGCCAGCAGTTTAGGGACAGGGGGTTGGAAAACTGAAGCTTTCTTT

clone_size: -
d_call: -
v_call: TRBV19
j_call: TRBJ1-1
cdr3_aa: CASSIALRGRNTEAFF
cdr3_nt: TGTGCCAGTAGTATAGCCCTGAGAGGGAGGAACACTGAAGCTTTCTTT

clone_size: once
d_call: -
v_call: TRBV3-1/TRBV3-2
j_call: TRBJ2-1
cdr3_aa: CASSQVLRSYNEQFF
cdr3_nt: TGTGCCAGCAGCCAAGTTTTGCGGAGCTACAATGAGCAGTTCTTC